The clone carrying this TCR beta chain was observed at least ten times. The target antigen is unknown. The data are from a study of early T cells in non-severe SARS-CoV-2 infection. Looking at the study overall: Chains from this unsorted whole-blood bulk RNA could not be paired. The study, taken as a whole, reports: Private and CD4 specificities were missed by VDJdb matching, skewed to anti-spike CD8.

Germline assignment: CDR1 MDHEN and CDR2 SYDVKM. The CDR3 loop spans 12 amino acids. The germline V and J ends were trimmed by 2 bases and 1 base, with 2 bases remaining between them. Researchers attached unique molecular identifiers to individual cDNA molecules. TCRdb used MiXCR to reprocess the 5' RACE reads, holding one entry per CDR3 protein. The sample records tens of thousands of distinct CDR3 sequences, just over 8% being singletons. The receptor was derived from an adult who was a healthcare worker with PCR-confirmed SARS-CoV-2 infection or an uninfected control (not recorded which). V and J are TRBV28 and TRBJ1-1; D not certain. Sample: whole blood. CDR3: CASSLGNTEAFF. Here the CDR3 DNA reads TGTGCCAGCAGTTTAGGGAACACTGAAGCTTTCTTT.